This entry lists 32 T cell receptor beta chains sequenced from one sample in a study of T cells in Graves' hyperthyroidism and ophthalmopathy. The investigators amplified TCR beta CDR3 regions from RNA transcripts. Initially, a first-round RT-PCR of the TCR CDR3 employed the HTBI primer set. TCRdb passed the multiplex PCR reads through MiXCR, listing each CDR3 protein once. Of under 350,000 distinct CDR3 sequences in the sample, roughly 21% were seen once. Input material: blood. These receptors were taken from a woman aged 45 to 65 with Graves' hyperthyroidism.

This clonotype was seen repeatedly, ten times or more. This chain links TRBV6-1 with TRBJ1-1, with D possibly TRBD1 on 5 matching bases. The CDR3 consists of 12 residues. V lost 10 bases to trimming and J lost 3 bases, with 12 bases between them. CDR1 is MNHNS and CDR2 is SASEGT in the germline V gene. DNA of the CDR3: TGTGCCACCGGGACTTATTACACTGAAGCTTTCTTT. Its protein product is CATGTYYTEAFF.

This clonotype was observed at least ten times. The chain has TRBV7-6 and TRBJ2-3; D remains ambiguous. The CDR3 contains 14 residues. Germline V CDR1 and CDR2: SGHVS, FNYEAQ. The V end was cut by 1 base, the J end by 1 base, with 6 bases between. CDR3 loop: CASSLEIGTDTQYF. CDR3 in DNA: TGTGCCAGCAGCTTAGAGATCGGCACAGATACGCAGTATTTT.

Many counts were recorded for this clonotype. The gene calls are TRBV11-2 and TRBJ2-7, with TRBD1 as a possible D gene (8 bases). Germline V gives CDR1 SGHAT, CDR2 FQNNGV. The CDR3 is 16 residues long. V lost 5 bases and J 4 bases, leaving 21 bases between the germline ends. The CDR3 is CASSIQGGRRVYEQYF. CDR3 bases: TGTGCCAGCAGCATACAGGGGGGGCGAAGGGTGTACGAGCAGTACTTC.

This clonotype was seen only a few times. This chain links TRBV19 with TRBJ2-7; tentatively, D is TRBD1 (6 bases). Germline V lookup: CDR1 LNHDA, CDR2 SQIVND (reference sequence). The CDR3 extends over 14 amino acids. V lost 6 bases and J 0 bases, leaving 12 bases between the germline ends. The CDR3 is CASRPDRSSYEQYF. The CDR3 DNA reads TGTGCCAGTAGACCAGACAGGAGCTCCTACGAGCAGTACTTC.

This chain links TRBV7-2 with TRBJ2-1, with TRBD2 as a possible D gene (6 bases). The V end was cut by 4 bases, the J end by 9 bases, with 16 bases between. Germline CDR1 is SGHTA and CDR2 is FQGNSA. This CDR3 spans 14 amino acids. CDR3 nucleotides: TGTGCCAGCAGCTATAGCGGCTGGGGGGTTGAGCAGTTCTTC. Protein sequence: CASSYSGWGVEQFF.

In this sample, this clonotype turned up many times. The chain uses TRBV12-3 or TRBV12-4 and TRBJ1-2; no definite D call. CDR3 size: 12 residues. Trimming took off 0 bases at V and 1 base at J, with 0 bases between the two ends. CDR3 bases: TGTGCCAGCAGTTTAGCTAACTATGGCTACACCTTC. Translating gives CASSLANYGYTF.

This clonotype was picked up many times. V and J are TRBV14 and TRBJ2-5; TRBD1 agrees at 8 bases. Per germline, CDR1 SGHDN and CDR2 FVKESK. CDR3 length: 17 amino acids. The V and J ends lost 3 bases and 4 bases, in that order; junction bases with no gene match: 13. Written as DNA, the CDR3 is TGTGCCAGCAGCCACCGACCTAGGGCCAGGGGGCCAGAGACCCAGTACTTC. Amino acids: CASSHRPRARGPETQYF.

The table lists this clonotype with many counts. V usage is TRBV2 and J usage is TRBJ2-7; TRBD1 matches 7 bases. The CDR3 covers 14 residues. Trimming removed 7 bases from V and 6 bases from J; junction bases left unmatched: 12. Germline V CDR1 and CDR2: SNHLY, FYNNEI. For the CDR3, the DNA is TGTGCCAGCAACCTGGACAGGTTTGTAGGCGAGCAGTACTTC. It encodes CASNLDRFVGEQYF.

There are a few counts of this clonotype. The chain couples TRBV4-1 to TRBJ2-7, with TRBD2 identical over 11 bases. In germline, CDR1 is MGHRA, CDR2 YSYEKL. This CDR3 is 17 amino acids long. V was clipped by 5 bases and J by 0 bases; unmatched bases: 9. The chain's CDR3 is CASSVGIAGGSSYEQYF. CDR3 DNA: TGCGCCAGCAGCGTAGGAATAGCGGGGGGGAGCTCCTACGAGCAGTACTTC.

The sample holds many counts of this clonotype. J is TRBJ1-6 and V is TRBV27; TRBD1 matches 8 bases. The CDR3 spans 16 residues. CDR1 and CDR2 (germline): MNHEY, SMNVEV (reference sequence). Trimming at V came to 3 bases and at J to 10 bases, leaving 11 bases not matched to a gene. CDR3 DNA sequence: TGTGCCAGCAGTTTGAAGTACCGCACAGGGGGATCACCCCTCCACTTT. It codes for CASSLKYRTGGSPLHF.

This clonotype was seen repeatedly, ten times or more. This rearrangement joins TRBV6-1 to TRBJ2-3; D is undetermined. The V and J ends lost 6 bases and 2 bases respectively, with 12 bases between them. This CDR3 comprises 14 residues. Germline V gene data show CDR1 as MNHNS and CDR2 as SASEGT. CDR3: CASRTVGDTDTQYF. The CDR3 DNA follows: TGTGCCAGCAGGACTGTTGGGGACACAGATACGCAGTATTTT.

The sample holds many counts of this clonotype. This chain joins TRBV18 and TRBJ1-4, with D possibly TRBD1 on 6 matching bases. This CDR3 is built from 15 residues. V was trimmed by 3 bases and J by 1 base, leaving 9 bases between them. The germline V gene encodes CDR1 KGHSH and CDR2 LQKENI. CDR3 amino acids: CASSPPRGTNEKLFF. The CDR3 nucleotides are TGTGCCAGCTCACCCCCCAGGGGAACTAATGAAAAACTGTTTTTT.

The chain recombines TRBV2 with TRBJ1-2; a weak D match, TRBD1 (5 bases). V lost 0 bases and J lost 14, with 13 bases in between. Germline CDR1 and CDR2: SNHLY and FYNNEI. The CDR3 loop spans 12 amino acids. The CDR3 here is CASSEAPGAGTF. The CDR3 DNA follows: TGTGCCAGCAGTGAAGCGCCCGGGGCAGGGACCTTC.

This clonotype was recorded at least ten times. CDR3 DNA: TGTGCCAGCAGCGTAGGACGAAGGGACTATGGCTACACCTTC. Residues: CASSVGRRDYGYTF. V usage is TRBV9 and J usage is TRBJ1-2, with D unresolved. The length of the CDR3 is 14 residues. The V gene lost 0 bases and the J gene lost 3 bases, with 9 bases spanning the gap. Looked up from germline, CDR1 is SGDLS and CDR2 is YYNGEE.

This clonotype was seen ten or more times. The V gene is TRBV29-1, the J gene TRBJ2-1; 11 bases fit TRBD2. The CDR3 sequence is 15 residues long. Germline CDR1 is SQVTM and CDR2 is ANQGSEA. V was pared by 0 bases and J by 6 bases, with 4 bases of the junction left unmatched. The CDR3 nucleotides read TGCAGCGTTGAAGATCAACTAGCGGGAGTCAATGAGCAGTTCTTC. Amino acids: CSVEDQLAGVNEQFF.

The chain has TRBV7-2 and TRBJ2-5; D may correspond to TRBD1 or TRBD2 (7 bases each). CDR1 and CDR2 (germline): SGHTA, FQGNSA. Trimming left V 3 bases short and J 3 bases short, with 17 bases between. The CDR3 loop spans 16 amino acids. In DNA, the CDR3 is TGTGCCAGCAGCTTGATCGGGGAGGGGGCCAAAGAGACCCAGTACTTC. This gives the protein CASSLIGEGAKETQYF.

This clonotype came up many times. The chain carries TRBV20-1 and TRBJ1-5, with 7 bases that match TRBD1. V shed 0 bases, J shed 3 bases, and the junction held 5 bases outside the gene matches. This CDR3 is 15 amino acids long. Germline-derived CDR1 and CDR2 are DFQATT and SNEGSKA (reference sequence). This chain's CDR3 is CSARDTGAVNQPQHF. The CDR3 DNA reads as TGCAGTGCTAGAGACACAGGGGCGGTCAATCAGCCCCAGCATTTT.

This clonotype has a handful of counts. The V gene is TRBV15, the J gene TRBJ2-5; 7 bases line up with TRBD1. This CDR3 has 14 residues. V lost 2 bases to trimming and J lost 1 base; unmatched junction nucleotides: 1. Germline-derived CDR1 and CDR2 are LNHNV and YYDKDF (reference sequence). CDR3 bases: TGTGCCACCAGCAGACAGGGGGTCCAAGAGACCCAGTACTTC. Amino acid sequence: CATSRQGVQETQYF.

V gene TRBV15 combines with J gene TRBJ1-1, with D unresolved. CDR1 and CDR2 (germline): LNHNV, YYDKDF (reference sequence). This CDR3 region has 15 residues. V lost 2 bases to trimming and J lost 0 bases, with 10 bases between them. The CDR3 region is CATSRIQGMNTEAFF. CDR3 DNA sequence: TGTGCCACCAGCAGAATTCAAGGGATGAACACTGAAGCTTTCTTT. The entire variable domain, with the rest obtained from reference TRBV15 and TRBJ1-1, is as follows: DAMVIQNPRYQVTQFGKPVTLSCSQTLNHNVMYWYQQKSSQAPKLLFHYYDKDFNNEADTPDNFQSRRPNTSFCFLDIRSPGLGDTAMYLCATSRIQGMNTEAFFGQGTRLTVV.

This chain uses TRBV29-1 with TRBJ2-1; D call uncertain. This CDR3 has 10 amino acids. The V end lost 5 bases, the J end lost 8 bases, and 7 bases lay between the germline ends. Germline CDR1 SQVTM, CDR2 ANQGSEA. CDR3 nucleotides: TGCAGCGTTTCTAGGGATGAGCAGTTCTTC. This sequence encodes CSVSRDEQFF.

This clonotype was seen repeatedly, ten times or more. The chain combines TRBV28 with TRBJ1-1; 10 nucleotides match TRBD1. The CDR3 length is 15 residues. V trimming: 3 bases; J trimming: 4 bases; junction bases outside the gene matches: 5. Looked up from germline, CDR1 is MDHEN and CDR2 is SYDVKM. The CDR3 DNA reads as TGTGCCAGCAGTTTTGGTGGACAGGGGGGCACTGAAGCTTTCTTT. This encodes CASSFGGQGGTEAFF.

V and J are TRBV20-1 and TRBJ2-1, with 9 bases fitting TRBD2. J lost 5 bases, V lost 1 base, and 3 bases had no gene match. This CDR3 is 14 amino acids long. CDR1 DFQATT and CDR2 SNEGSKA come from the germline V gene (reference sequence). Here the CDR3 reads CSARGEREDNEQFF. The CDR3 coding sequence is TGCAGTGCTAGAGGCGAGCGGGAGGACAATGAGCAGTTCTTC.

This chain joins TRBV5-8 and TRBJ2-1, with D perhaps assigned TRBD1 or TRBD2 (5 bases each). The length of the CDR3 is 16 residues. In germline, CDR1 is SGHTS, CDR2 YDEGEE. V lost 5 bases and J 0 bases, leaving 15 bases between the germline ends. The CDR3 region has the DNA TGTGCCAGCAGAAACCGGGACCCCAGCTCCTACAATGAGCAGTTCTTC. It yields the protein CASRNRDPSSYNEQFF.

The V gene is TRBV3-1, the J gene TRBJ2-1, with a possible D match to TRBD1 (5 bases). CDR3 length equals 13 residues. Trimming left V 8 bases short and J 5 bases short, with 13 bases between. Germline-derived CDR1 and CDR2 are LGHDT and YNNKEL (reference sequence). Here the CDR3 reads CASSPRVHNEQFF. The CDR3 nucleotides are TGTGCCAGCTCTCCCAGGGTTCACAATGAGCAGTTCTTC.

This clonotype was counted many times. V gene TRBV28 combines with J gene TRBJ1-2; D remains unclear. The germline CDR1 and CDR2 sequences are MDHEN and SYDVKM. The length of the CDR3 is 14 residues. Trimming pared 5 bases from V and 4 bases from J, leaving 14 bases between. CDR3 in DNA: TGTGCCAGCAGTCCCCTCGGGCGGATCTATGGCTACACCTTC. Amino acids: CASSPLGRIYGYTF.

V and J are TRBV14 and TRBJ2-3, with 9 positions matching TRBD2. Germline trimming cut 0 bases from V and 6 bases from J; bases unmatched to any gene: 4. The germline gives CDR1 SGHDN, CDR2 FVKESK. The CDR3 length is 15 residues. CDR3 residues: CASSQEAGGWDTQYF. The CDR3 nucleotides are TGTGCCAGCAGCCAAGAAGCGGGGGGCTGGGATACGCAGTATTTT.

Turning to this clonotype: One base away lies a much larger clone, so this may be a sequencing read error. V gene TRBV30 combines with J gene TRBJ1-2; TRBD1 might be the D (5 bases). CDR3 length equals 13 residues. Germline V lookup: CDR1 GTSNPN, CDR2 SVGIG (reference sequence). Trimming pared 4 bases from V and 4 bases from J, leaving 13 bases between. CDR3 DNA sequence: TGTGCCTGGAACACCTACAGGCTCTATGGCTACACCTTC. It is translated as CAWNTYRLYGYTF.

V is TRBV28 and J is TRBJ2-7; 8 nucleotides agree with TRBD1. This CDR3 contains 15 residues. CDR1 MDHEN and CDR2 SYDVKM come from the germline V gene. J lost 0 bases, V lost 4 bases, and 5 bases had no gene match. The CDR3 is CASSSSQGGSYEQYF. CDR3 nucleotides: TGTGCCAGCAGTTCATCACAGGGGGGCTCCTACGAGCAGTACTTC.

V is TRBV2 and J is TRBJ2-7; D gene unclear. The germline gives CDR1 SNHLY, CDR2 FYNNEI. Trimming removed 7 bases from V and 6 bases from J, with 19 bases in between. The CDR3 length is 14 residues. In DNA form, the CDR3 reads TGTGCCAGCAATCGGGCCTCCGCATCCCGCGAGCAGTACTTC. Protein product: CASNRASASREQYF. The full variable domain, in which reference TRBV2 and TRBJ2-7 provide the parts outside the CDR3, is EPEVTQTPSHQVTQMGQEVILRCVPISNHLYFYWYRQILGQKVEFLVSFYNNEISEKSEIFDDQFSVERPDGSNFTLKIRSTKLEDSAMYFCASNRASASREQYFGPGTRLTVT.

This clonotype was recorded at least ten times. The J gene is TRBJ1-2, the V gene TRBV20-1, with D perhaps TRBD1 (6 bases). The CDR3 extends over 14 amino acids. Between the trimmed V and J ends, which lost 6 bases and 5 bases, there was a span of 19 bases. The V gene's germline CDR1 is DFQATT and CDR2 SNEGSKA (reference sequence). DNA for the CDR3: TGCAGTGCCTCCAAGGCAGGGGAGGAATATGGCTACACCTTC. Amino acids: CSASKAGEEYGYTF.

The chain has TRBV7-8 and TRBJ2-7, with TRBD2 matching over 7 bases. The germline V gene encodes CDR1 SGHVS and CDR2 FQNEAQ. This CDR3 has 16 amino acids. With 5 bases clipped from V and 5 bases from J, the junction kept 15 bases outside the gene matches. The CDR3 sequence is CASSTQGAGVLDEQYF. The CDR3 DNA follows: TGTGCCAGCAGCACCCAAGGGGCGGGGGTTCTCGACGAGCAGTACTTC.

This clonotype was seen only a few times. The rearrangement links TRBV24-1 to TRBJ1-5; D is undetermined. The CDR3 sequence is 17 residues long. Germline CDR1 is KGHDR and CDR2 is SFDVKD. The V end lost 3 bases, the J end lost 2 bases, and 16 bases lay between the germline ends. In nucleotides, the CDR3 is TGTGCCACCAGTGATACCGGGGTAGGCATGGGCAATCAGCCCCAGCATTTT. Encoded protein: CATSDTGVGMGNQPQHF.